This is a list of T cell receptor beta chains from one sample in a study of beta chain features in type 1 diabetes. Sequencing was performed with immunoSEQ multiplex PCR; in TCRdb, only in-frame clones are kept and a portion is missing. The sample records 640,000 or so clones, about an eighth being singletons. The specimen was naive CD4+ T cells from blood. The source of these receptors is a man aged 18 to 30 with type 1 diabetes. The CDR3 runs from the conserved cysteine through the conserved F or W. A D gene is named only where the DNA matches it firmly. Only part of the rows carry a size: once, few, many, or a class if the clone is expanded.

CASSLDGSLNEQFF | TGCGCCAGCAGCTTGGACGGCTCCCTCAATGAGCAGTTCTTC | TRBJ2-1 | TRBV5-1 | NA | few
CASNQLQGASNDNEQFF | TGTGCCAGCAACCAACTACAGGGGGCATCGAATGACAATGAGCAGTTCTTC | TRBJ2-1 | TRBV7-9 | TRBD1 | NA
CASMKGTPGNQPQHF | TGTGCCAGCATGAAAGGCACCCCAGGCAATCAGCCCCAGCATTTT | TRBJ1-5 | TRBV2 | NA | NA
CASSPDRGTNYGYTF | TGCGCCAGCAGCCCCGACCGGGGCACAAACTATGGCTACACCTTC | TRBJ1-2 | TRBV10-1 | NA | few
CAWSVRGKTSEKGTGELFF | TGTGCCTGGAGTGTACGAGGAAAGACTAGCGAGAAGGGGACCGGGGAGCTGTTTTTT | TRBJ2-2 | TRBV30 | TRBD2 | few
CASSLDGSYEQYF | TGTGCCAGCAGCTTAGATGGCTCCTACGAGCAGTACTTC | TRBJ2-7 | TRBV7-9 | NA | NA
CASSFYRDNPNTEAFF | TGTGCCAGCAGTTTCTACCGGGACAATCCCAACACTGAAGCTTTCTTT | TRBJ1-1 | TRBV2 | NA | few
CASSPSSYEQYF | TGTGCCAGCAGCCCCAGCTCCTACGAGCAGTACTTC | TRBJ2-7 | TRBV7-9 | NA | few
CASSQGQTGTEAFF | TGTGCCAGCAGCCAGGGACAGACGGGCACTGAAGCTTTCTTT | TRBJ1-1 | TRBV4-2 | TRBD1 | NA
CASLTPETGTTGELFF | TGTGCCAGCCTTACCCCGGAGACAGGGACCACCGGGGAGCTGTTTTTT | TRBJ2-2 | TRBV28 | TRBD1 | NA
CASGRQYEQYF | TGTGCCAGCGGACGCCAGTACGAGCAGTACTTC | TRBJ2-7 | TRBV28 | NA | NA
CASSDPAIYYGYTF | TGTGCCAGCAGTGACCCGGCGATATACTATGGCTACACCTTC | TRBJ1-2 | TRBV6-1 | NA | once
CASSTSREETQYF | TGTGCCAGCTCAACCTCCAGGGAAGAGACCCAGTACTTC | TRBJ2-5 | TRBV18 | NA | NA
CASSPGAREQYF | TGTGCCAGCTCACCAGGGGCTAGAGAGCAGTACTTC | TRBJ2-7 | TRBV18 | NA | NA
CASSPSGQTYEQYF | TGTGCCAGCAGTCCTTCGGGACAGACCTACGAGCAGTACTTC | TRBJ2-7 | TRBV14 | TRBD1 | few
CASSGRIRVGYTF | TGTGCCAGCAGCGGTCGAATCCGGGTCGGCTACACCTTC | TRBJ1-2 | TRBV7-2 | NA | few
CASSPPGRGAEAFF | TGTGCCAGCTCACCACCGGGTAGGGGGGCCGAAGCTTTCTTT | TRBJ1-1 | TRBV18 | NA | NA
CASSLVDGQPQHF | TGTGCCAGCAGTTTGGTCGATGGTCAGCCCCAGCATTTT | TRBJ1-5 | TRBV27 | NA | NA
CAWSQTIGGDYEQYF | TGTGCCTGGAGCCAGACGATAGGGGGCGACTACGAGCAGTACTTC | TRBJ2-7 | TRBV30 | TRBD1 | few
CASSYSRGTHEQYF | TGTGCCAGCAGTTACTCAAGGGGTACCCACGAGCAGTACTTC | TRBJ2-7 | TRBV6-6 | NA | NA
CAISGQANTEAFF | TGTGCCATCAGTGGACAGGCCAACACTGAAGCTTTCTTT | TRBJ1-1 | TRBV10-3 | NA | few
CASSLEGDTQYF | TGTGCCAGCAGCCTAGAAGGGGATACGCAGTATTTT | TRBJ2-3 | TRBV27 | NA | NA
CASSGTGPNQPQHF | TGTGCCAGCAGTGGGACGGGGCCGAATCAGCCCCAGCATTTT | TRBJ1-5 | TRBV25-1 | NA | few
CASSLASAPGSPLHF | TGCGCCAGCAGCTTGGCATCGGCCCCGGGTTCACCCCTCCACTTT | TRBJ1-6 | TRBV5-1 | NA | NA
CSVSPGTGMNYGYTF | TGCAGCGTAAGTCCCGGGACAGGGATGAACTATGGCTACACCTTC | TRBJ1-2 | TRBV29-1 | TRBD1 | NA
CASSTTGFPYNSPLHF | TGTGCCAGCAGTACCACAGGGTTTCCCTATAATTCACCCCTCCACTTT | TRBJ1-6 | TRBV28 | NA | few
CASSLGGQRLDEQYF | TGTGCCAGCAGCTTAGGGGGACAGAGGTTGGACGAGCAGTACTTC | TRBJ2-7 | TRBV7-9 | TRBD1 | NA
CASSQGSDRVTDTQYF | TGCGCCAGCAGCCAAGGGTCGGACAGAGTCACAGATACGCAGTATTTT | TRBJ2-3 | TRBV4-1 | NA | NA
CASSSSPIAAGEQFF | TGTGCCAGCAGCTCCTCCCCTATCGCCGCGGGTGAGCAGTTCTTC | TRBJ2-1 | TRBV7-9 | NA | many
CASRWAGRNTGELFF | TGTGCCAGCCGGTGGGCAGGGAGGAACACCGGGGAGCTGTTTTTT | TRBJ2-2 | TRBV6-6 | NA | few
CASSAGTANTGELFF | TGTGCCAGCAGTGCCGGGACAGCGAACACCGGGGAGCTGTTTTTT | TRBJ2-2 | TRBV6-1 | TRBD1 | few
CASSFRRNTEAFF | TGTGCCAGCAGCTTCAGGAGAAACACTGAAGCTTTCTTT | TRBJ1-1 | TRBV13 | NA | NA
CASSLVRDKHNEQFF | TGTGCCAGCAGTTTAGTACGGGACAAGCACAATGAGCAGTTCTTC | TRBJ2-1 | TRBV27 | NA | few
CASSSGSETQYF | TGCGCCAGCAGCTCGGGAAGTGAGACCCAGTACTTC | TRBJ2-5 | TRBV5-1 | NA | few
CAWSVRPDQPQHF | TGTGCCTGGAGTGTACGCCCCGACCAGCCCCAGCATTTT | TRBJ1-5 | TRBV30 | NA | many
CASSVVAGTNNQPQHF | TGTGCCAGCTCAGTCGTAGCGGGGACCAACAATCAGCCCCAGCATTTT | TRBJ1-5 | TRBV18 | NA | NA
CASSGTSGGFNEQFF | TGTGCCAGCAGTGGAACTAGCGGGGGGTTCAATGAGCAGTTCTTC | TRBJ2-1 | TRBV2 | TRBD2 | NA
CASSQSGLAGTFQNIQYF | TGCGCCAGCAGTCAATCTGGACTAGCGGGGACCTTCCAAAACATTCAGTACTTC | TRBJ2-4 | TRBV23-1 | TRBD2 | NA
CASSSQGPAYEQYF | TGTGCCAGCAGTTCACAGGGACCAGCCTACGAGCAGTACTTC | TRBJ2-7 | TRBV6-1 | NA | few
CASSSGGVENIQYF | TGCGCCAGCAGCTCTGGTGGGGTAGAAAACATTCAGTACTTC | TRBJ2-4 | TRBV5-1 | NA | NA
CASSLASGANEQFF | TGTGCCAGCAGCTTAGCTTCAGGGGCCAATGAGCAGTTCTTC | TRBJ2-1 | TRBV7-7 | NA | few
CASSPWVGGSISNEQFF | TGTGCCAGCAGCCCTTGGGTGGGAGGGTCTATCAGCAATGAGCAGTTCTTC | TRBJ2-1 | TRBV14 | TRBD2 | few
CAWSLGGWGTDTQYF | TGTGCCTGGAGTTTAGGGGGCTGGGGCACAGATACGCAGTATTTT | TRBJ2-3 | TRBV30 | TRBD1 | NA
CASSYTPGPGEQFF | TGTGCCAGCAGTTACACACCGGGACCGGGGGAGCAGTTCTTC | TRBJ2-1 | TRBV6-5 | NA | NA
CASSQGGPGGGVYGYTF | TGTGCCAGCAGCCAAGGCGGGCCAGGGGGCGGTGTATATGGCTACACCTTC | TRBJ1-2 | TRBV14 | TRBD1 | few
CASSPRRSSYNSPLHF | TGTGCCAGCTCACCCCGAAGGAGCTCCTATAATTCACCCCTCCACTTT | TRBJ1-6 | TRBV18 | NA | few
CASSEEQSGAYGYTF | TGTGCCAGCAGTGAAGAACAATCGGGGGCTTATGGCTACACCTTC | TRBJ1-2 | TRBV6-4 | NA | few
CASSVGVTMNTEAFF | TGTGCCAGCAGCGTAGGGGTGACAATGAACACTGAAGCTTTCTTT | TRBJ1-1 | TRBV9 | NA | NA
CASTTEETQYF | TGTGCCAGCACCACAGAGGAGACCCAGTACTTC | TRBJ2-5 | TRBV7-9 | NA | few
CASSQGPGASGGQETQYF | TGCGCCAGCAGCCAAGGGCCCGGGGCTAGCGGGGGACAAGAGACCCAGTACTTC | TRBJ2-5 | TRBV4-1 | TRBD2 | few
CASSPRVFTGELFF | TGTGCCAGCAGCCCGAGGGTGTTCACCGGGGAGCTGTTTTTT | TRBJ2-2 | TRBV7-6 | NA | few
CASSYSPGPNTEAFF | TGTGCCAGCAGTTACTCCCCGGGACCTAACACTGAAGCTTTCTTT | TRBJ1-1 | TRBV6-5 | NA | NA
CASSMGQGAWNTGELFF | TGTGCCAGTAGTATGGGACAGGGGGCTTGGAACACCGGGGAGCTGTTTTTT | TRBJ2-2 | TRBV19 | TRBD1 | NA
CASSREVGLEGQKTQYF | TGTGCCAGCAGCCGAGAAGTAGGACTAGAGGGCCAAAAGACCCAGTACTTC | TRBJ2-5 | TRBV9 | TRBD2 | NA
CASSQDLSSWAFF | TGTGCCAGCAGCCAAGATCTCAGCTCATGGGCTTTCTTT | TRBJ1-1 | TRBV4-2 | NA | few
CASSAATGGKNTEAFF | TGTGCCAGCAGCGCTGCCACAGGGGGCAAGAACACTGAAGCTTTCTTT | TRBJ1-1 | TRBV9 | TRBD1 | few
CASSLAGRQNYGYTF | TGTGCCAGCAGCTTAGCCGGGCGGCAGAACTATGGCTACACCTTC | TRBJ1-2 | TRBV7-2 | NA | NA